Below are 14 T cell receptor beta chains sequenced from a single sample in a study of OX40 agonist ivuxolimab in advanced cancers. Generated by immunoSEQ multiplex PCR, the TCRdb table keeps only in-frame clones and is missing some. The sample lists tens of thousands of clones, 93% occurring once. The sequenced sample was CD4+ or CD8+ T cells sorted from blood, obtained in a trial of the OX40 agonist ivuxolimab. The receptors shown here come from an adult with an advanced solid tumor such as melanoma, head and neck, liver or kidney cancer.

The chain joins TRBV27 to TRBJ2-1; 8 bases match TRBD1. Germline loops: CDR1 MNHEY, CDR2 SMNVEV (reference sequence). The V and J ends lost 0 bases and 2 bases, in that order; junction bases with no gene match: 3. This CDR3 spans 16 amino acids. This CDR3 is CASSLSGQGPYNEQFF. In DNA form, the CDR3 reads TGTGCCAGCAGTTTATCAGGACAGGGACCCTACAATGAGCAGTTCTTC.

The genes are TRBV19 and TRBJ2-7; D is unresolved. The CDR3 sequence is 15 residues long. V was pared by 5 bases and J by 3 bases, with 17 bases between. Germline V CDR1 and CDR2: LNHDA, SQIVND (reference sequence). The CDR3 bases are TGTGCCAGTAGTCCCTCCCCGGCAGGCCTCTACGAGCAGTACTTC. Its protein is CASSPSPAGLYEQYF.

CDR3 nucleotides: TGTGCCAGCAGTTTGTGGGACACCATCTACACCGGGGAGCTGTTTTTT. Amino acid sequence: CASSLWDTIYTGELFF. This rearrangement joins TRBV11-2 to TRBJ2-2; D might be TRBD1 (6 bases). The CDR3 totals 16 residues. Germline V gene data show CDR1 as SGHAT and CDR2 as FQNNGV. Trimming took off 6 bases at V and 3 bases at J, with 17 bases between the two ends. The full variable domain, in which reference TRBV11-2 and TRBJ2-2 provide the parts outside the CDR3, is EAGVAQSPRYKIIEKRQSVAFWCNPISGHATLYWYQQILGQGPKLLIQFQNNGVVDDSQLPKDRFSAERLKGVDSTLKIQPAKLEDSAVYLCASSLWDTIYTGELFFGEGSRLTVL.

The chain couples TRBV4-3 to TRBJ1-1; D gene uncertain. Trimming left V 4 bases short and J 5 bases short, with 14 bases between. Germline V gene sequence: CDR1 LGHNA, CDR2 YSLEER. This CDR3 has 14 amino acids. The CDR3 loop is CASSLKSGWTEAFF. CDR3 coding DNA: TGCGCCAGCAGCCTGAAGTCGGGGTGGACTGAAGCTTTCTTT.

V gene TRBV14 combines with J gene TRBJ2-4; 8 bases map to TRBD2. CDR3 length: 16 residues. From germline, CDR1 is SGHDN and CDR2 FVKESK. V lost 2 bases to trimming and J lost 0 bases; unmatched junction nucleotides: 3. CDR3 sequence (DNA): TGTGCCAGCAGCCAAAGCGGGAGACTAGCCAAAAACATTCAGTACTTC. This gives the protein CASSQSGRLAKNIQYF. Full variable domain (rest looked up from reference TRBV14 and TRBJ2-4): EAGVTQFPSHSVIEKGQTVTLRCDPISGHDNLYWYRRVMGKEIKFLLHFVKESKQDESGMPNNRFLAERTGGTYSTLKVQPAELEDSGVYFCASSQSGRLAKNIQYFGAGTRLSVL.

CDR3 in DNA: TGTGCCAGCACGGTTAGCGGGAGCTGGGACAATGAGCAGTTCTTC. Translation gives CASTVSGSWDNEQFF. The chain uses TRBV7-2 and TRBJ2-1, with 9 bases matching TRBD2. This CDR3 has 15 amino acids. V was clipped by 7 bases and J by 5 bases; unmatched bases: 9. Germline V gene lookup returns CDR1 SGHTA and CDR2 FQGNSA.

DNA of the CDR3: TGTGCCATCAGTGACCGGGGAACCTACGAGCAGTACTTC. This gives the protein CAISDRGTYEQYF. The chain uses TRBV10-3 and TRBJ2-7; D perhaps matches TRBD2 (5 bases). Germline CDR1 reads ENHRY; CDR2 reads SYGVKD. CDR3 length equals 13 residues. Trimming shortened V by 3 bases and J by 2 bases, and 8 bases separated the two germline ends.

This clone has only one observation. The chain recombines TRBV4-2 with TRBJ2-3; TRBD1 or TRBD2 may be the D gene (5 bases each). From germline, CDR1 is LGHNA and CDR2 YNFKEQ. The CDR3 is made up of 14 amino acids. V gave up 0 bases and J gave up 5 bases, with 9 bases separating them. CDR3 residues: CASSQDGGEDTQYF. The CDR3 nucleotides are TGTGCCAGCAGCCAAGATGGGGGTGAAGATACGCAGTATTTT.

This clone was counted a single time. The chain combines TRBV6-6 with TRBJ2-5; no firm D call. V lost 7 bases and J lost 5, with 8 bases in between. Germline values: CDR1 MNHNY, CDR2 SVGAGI (reference sequence). This CDR3 is 11 amino acids long. DNA for the CDR3: TGTGCCAGCAAGCAGGAGGAGACCCAGTACTTC. Protein sequence: CASKQEETQYF.

V and J are TRBV5-1 and TRBJ1-2, with D perhaps TRBD1 (5 bases). This CDR3 region has 15 residues. Trimming pared 3 bases from V and 7 bases from J, leaving 19 bases between. Germline CDR1 is SGHRS and CDR2 is YFSETQ. The CDR3 region has the DNA TGCGCCAGCAGCTCCACGGACCTAACCGGGGCTGGCTACACCTTC. Its protein product is CASSSTDLTGAGYTF.

The chain links TRBV6-6 to TRBJ2-7; D call uncertain. This CDR3 spans 15 amino acids. V lost 7 bases and J 2 bases, leaving 18 bases between the germline ends. CDR1 and CDR2 from the germline V gene are MNHNY and SVGAGI (reference sequence). Here the CDR3 reads CASNQRDFGTYEQYF. The CDR3 DNA follows: TGTGCCAGCAATCAAAGGGATTTCGGCACCTACGAGCAGTACTTC.

This chain connects TRBV6-1 to TRBJ1-1; no clear D gene. The V gene lost 3 bases and the J gene lost 4 bases, with 12 bases spanning the gap. CDR1 is MNHNS, CDR2 SASEGT, per germline. The CDR3 sequence is 14 residues long. The CDR3: CASSDWGWSTEAFF. The CDR3 DNA reads as TGTGCCAGCAGTGATTGGGGTTGGAGCACTGAAGCTTTCTTT.

The chain recombines TRBV10-3 with TRBJ2-3; D is unresolved. Germline loops: CDR1 ENHRY, CDR2 SYGVKD. This CDR3 is 15 amino acids long. V dropped 2 bases and J dropped 0 bases, with 9 bases sitting between them. DNA of the CDR3: TGTGCCATCAGTGAGCAAAGGCTAAGCACAGATACGCAGTATTTT. It yields the protein CAISEQRLSTDTQYF.

J is TRBJ1-2 and V is TRBV19, with 8 bases that match TRBD1. CDR3 length equals 14 residues. The V and J ends lost 7 bases and 0 bases, in that order; junction bases with no gene match: 4. Germline V gene lookup returns CDR1 LNHDA and CDR2 SQIVND (reference sequence). The CDR3 reads CASTGQGSNYGYTF. DNA of the CDR3: TGTGCCAGTACCGGACAGGGATCTAACTATGGCTACACCTTC.